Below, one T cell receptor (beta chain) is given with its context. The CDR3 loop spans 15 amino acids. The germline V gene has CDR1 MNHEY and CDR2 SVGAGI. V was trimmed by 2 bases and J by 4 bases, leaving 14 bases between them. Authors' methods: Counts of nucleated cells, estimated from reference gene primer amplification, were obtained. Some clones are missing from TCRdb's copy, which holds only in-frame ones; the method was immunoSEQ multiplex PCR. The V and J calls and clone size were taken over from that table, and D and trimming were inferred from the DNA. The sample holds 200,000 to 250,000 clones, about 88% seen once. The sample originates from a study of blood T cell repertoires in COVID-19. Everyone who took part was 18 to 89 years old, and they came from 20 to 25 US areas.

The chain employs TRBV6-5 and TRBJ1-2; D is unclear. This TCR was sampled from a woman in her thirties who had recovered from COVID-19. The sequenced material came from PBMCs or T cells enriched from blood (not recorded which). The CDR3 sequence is CASSYGPRMIYGYTF. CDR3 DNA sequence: TGTGCCAGCAGTTACGGGCCCAGGATGATCTATGGCTACACCTTC.